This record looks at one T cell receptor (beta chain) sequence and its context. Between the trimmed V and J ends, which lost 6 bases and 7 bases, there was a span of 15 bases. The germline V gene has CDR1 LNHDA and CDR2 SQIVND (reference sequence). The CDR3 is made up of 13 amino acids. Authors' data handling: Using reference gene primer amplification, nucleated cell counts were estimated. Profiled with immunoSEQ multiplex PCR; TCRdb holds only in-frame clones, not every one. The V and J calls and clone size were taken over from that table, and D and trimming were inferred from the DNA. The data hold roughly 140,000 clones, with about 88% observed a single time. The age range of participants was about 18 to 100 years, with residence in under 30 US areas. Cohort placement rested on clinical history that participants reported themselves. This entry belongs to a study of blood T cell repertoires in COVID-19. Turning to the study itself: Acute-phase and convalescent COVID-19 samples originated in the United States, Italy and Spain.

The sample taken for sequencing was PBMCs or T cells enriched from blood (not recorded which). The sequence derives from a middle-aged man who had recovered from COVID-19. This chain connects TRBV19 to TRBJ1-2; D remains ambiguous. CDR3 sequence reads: CASRNVKALGYTF. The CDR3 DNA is TGTGCCAGTAGGAACGTAAAAGCCCTTGGCTACACCTTC. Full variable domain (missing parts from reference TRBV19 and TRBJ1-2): DGGITQSPKYLFRKEGQNVTLSCEQNLNHDAMYWYRQDPGQGLRLIYYSQIVNDFQKGDIAEGYSVSREKKESFPLTVTSAQKNPTAFYLCASRNVKALGYTFGSGTRLTVV.